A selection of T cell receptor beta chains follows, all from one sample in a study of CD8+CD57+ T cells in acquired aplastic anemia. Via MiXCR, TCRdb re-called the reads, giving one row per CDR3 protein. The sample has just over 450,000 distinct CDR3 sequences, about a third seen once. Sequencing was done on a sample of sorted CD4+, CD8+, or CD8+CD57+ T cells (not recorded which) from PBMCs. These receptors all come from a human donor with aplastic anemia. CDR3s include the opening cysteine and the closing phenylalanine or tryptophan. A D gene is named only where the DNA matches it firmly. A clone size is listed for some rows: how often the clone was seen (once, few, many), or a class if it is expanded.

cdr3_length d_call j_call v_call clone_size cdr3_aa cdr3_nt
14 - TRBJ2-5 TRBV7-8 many CASSPGALWETQYF TGTGCCAGCAGCCCCGGGGCCTTATGGGAGACCCAGTACTTC
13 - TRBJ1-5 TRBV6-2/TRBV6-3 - CASSYDVGQPQHF TGTGCCAGCAGTTACGATGTAGGTCAGCCCCAGCATTTT
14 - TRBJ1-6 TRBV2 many CASSYSTANSPLHF TGTGCCAGCAGTTACTCGACAGCCAATTCACCCCTCCACTTT
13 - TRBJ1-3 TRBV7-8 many CASSLGPGDTIYF TGTGCCAGCAGCTTAGGGCCCGGAGACACCATATATTTT
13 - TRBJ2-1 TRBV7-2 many CASSLGLENEQFF TGTGCCAGCAGCTTAGGGTTGGAAAATGAGCAGTTCTTC
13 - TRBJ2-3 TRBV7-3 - CANTYGAQDTQYF TGTGCCAATACATACGGGGCCCAAGATACGCAGTATTTT
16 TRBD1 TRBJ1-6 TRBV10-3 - CAISETAGQGNSPLHF TGTGCCATCAGTGAGACGGCGGGACAGGGTAATTCACCCCTCCACTTT
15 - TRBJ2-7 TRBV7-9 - CASTFSTGGRDEQYF TGTGCCAGCACCTTCTCAACCGGCGGCCGGGACGAGCAGTACTTC
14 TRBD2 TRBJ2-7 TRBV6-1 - CASSERGLEQRQYF TGTGCCAGCAGTGAAAGGGGACTAGAGCAAAGGCAGTACTTC
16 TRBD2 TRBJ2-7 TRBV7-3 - CASSLTQSAGAGEQYF TGTGCCAGCAGCTTAACCCAAAGCGCGGGAGCCGGGGAGCAGTACTTC
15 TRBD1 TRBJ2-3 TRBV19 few CASWDRPGSTDTQYF TGTGCCAGTTGGGACAGACCAGGATCCACAGATACGCAGTATTTT
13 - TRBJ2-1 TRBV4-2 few CASSLGVSIEQFF TGTGCCAGCAGCCTAGGAGTAAGCATTGAGCAGTTCTTC
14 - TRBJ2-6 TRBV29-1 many CSVTRTAGANVLTF TGCAGCGTCACAAGGACAGCTGGGGCCAACGTCCTGACTTTC
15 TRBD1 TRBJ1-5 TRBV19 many CAGRDSRLGNQPQHF TGTGCCGGACGGGACAGCCGCCTCGGCAATCAGCCCCAGCATTTT
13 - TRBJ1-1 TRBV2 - CASSEGVGAEAFF TGTGCCAGCAGTGAGGGGGTGGGTGCTGAAGCTTTCTTT
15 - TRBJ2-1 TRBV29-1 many CSVERTWSSYNEQFF TGCAGCGTTGAACGGACTTGGAGCTCCTACAATGAGCAGTTCTTC
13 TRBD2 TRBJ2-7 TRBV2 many CARALLAGGMKYF TGTGCCAGGGCACTACTAGCGGGAGGAATGAAGTACTTC
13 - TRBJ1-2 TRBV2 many CASRDDKPGGYTF TGTGCCAGCAGAGACGACAAGCCCGGTGGCTACACCTTC
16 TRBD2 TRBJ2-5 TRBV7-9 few CASSPGLADLRETQYF TGTGCCAGCAGCCCGGGACTAGCAGACCTCAGGGAGACCCAGTACTTC
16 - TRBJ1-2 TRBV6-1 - CASSRRTAPANYGYTF TGTGCCAGCAGTCGCCGGACGGCTCCAGCTAACTATGGCTACACCTTC
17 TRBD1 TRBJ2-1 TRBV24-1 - CATSDLTTGKDYNEQFF TGTGCCACCAGTGATTTGACGACAGGGAAGGACTACAATGAGCAGTTCTTC
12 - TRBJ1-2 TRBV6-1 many CASATDNYGYTF TGTGCCAGCGCAACGGATAACTATGGCTACACCTTC
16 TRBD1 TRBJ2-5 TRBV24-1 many CATSEPGTGSGETQYF TGTGCCACCAGTGAGCCCGGGACAGGGTCTGGGGAGACCCAGTACTTC
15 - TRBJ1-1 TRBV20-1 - CSATPLRRGHTEAFF TGCAGTGCCACTCCCTTGAGACGGGGGCACACTGAAGCTTTCTTT
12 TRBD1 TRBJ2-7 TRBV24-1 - CATGTGSQEQYF TGTGCCACCGGGACAGGGTCTCAGGAGCAGTACTTC
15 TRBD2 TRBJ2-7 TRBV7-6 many CASSSGTSGGPLQYF TGTGCCAGCAGCTCCGGGACTAGCGGGGGGCCTTTACAGTACTTC
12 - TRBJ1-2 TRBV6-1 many CASSPDRQGYTF TGTGCCAGCAGTCCCGACAGGCAAGGCTACACCTTC
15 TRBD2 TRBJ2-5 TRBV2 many CASSEAGTSMETQYF TGTGCCAGCAGTGAAGCTGGGACTAGTATGGAGACCCAGTACTTC
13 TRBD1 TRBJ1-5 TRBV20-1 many CSASDRGNQPQHF TGCAGTGCGAGTGACAGGGGCAATCAGCCCCAGCATTTT
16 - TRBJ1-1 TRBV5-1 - CASSSFTGEGGTEAFF TGCGCCAGCAGCTCCTTTACGGGGGAGGGGGGCACTGAAGCTTTCTTT
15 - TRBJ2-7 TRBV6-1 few CASRGISLDNYEQYF TGTGCCAGCAGGGGGATCTCACTCGACAACTACGAGCAGTACTTC
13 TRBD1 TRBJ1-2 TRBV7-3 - CASSADRDGSYTF TGTGCCAGCAGCGCGGACAGGGACGGGAGCTACACCTTC
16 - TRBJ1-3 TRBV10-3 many CAISDQARGSGNTIYF TGTGCCATCAGTGACCAGGCGAGGGGCTCTGGAAACACCATATATTTT
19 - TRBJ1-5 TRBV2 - CASSDSTVSLAGGNQPQHF TGTGCCAGCAGTGATAGTACGGTCAGCTTAGCCGGCGGCAATCAGCCCCAGCATTTT
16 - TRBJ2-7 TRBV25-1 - CASSFLLLGGLSEQYF TGTGCCAGCAGTTTTCTTCTGTTGGGGGGGCTCAGCGAGCAGTACTTC
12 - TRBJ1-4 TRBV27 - CASGTLREKLFF TGTGCCAGCGGGACCCTGCGGGAAAAACTGTTTTTT
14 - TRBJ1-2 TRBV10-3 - CAISDTRGNYGYTF TGTGCCATCAGCGATACCCGGGGTAACTATGGCTACACCTTC
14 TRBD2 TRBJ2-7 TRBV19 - CASSLAGGLREQYF TGTGCCAGCAGCTTAGCGGGAGGGTTGAGAGAGCAGTACTTC
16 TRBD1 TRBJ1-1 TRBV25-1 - CASSFYSGTGNTEAFF TGTGCCAGCAGCTTTTACTCCGGGACAGGGAACACTGAAGCTTTCTTT
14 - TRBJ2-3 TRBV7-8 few CASSSPLSTDTQYF TGTGCCAGCAGCTCACCCCTGAGCACAGATACGCAGTATTTT
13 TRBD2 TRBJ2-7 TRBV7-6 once CAGSQAGPNEQYF TGTGCCGGCAGCCAAGCGGGACCTAACGAGCAGTACTTC
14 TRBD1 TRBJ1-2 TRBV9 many CASSVARGGAGYTF TGTGCCAGCAGCGTAGCTCGAGGGGGCGCTGGCTACACCTTC
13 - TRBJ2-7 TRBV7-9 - CASSSGGFYEQYF TGTGCCAGCAGCTCAGGGGGGTTTTACGAGCAGTACTTC
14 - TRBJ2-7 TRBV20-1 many CSARDQRRTYEQYF TGCAGTGCTAGAGATCAGCGGAGAACCTACGAGCAGTACTTC
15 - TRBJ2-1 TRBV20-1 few CSADVYRGSYNEQFF TGCAGTGCAGACGTGTATAGGGGCTCCTACAATGAGCAGTTCTTC
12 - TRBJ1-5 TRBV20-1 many CSALKGNQPQHF TGCAGTGCTCTGAAGGGAAATCAGCCCCAGCATTTT
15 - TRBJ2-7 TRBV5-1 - CASAPYTGRVAEQYF TGCGCCAGCGCACCTTACACCGGGAGAGTTGCCGAGCAGTACTTC
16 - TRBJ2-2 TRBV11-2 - CASSLRPASNTGELFF TGTGCCAGCAGCTTACGTCCGGCATCGAACACCGGGGAGCTGTTTTTT
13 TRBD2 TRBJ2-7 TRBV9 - CASSGPGLNEQYF TGTGCCAGCAGTGGCCCGGGACTAAACGAGCAGTACTTC
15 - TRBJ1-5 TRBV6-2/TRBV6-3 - CASSYGPVGFQPQHF TGTGCCAGCAGTTACGGTCCTGTAGGGTTTCAGCCCCAGCATTTT
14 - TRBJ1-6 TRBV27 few CASSYTGLHSPLHF TGTGCCAGCAGTTATACCGGGTTACATTCACCCCTCCACTTT